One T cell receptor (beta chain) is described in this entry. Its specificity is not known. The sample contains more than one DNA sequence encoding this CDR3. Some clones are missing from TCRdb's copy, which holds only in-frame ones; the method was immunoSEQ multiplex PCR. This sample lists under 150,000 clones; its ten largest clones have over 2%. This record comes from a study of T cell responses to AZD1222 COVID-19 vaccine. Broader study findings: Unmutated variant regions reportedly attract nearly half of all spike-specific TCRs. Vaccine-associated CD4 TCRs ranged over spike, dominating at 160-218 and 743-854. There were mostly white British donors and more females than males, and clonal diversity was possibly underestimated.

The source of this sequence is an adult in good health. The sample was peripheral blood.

CDR3 in amino acids: CASSPQPTGELFF. CDR3 in DNA: TGTGCCAGCTCACCACAACCCACCGGGGAGCTGTTTTTT. The chain combines TRBV18 with TRBJ2-2; no firm D call. Between the trimmed V and J ends, which lost 1 base and 4 bases, there was a span of 4 bases. CDR3 length: 13 amino acids. CDR1 is KGHSH and CDR2 is LQKENI in the germline V gene.